The entry below gives a single T cell receptor (beta chain) sequence along with its context. Its antigen is undetermined. The CDR3 consists of 15 residues. V was pared by 3 bases and J by 7 bases, with 16 bases between. Looked up from germline, CDR1 is LGHDT and CDR2 is YNNKEL (reference sequence). TCR alpha and TCR beta cDNA libraries carrying sample barcodes and UMIs came from 5'RACE with constant-segment primers. Each CDR3 protein gets one entry after TCRdb re-called the 5' RACE reads with MiXCR. The sample carries around 510,000 distinct CDR3 sequences, about a fifth recorded once. The data were obtained in a study of T-cell memory formation after mild COVID-19. Study results and limitations: Clones from the second wave (peaking day 37) had unconfirmed SARS-CoV-2 specificity. Pre-infection memory contained some responding clones, which suggested that cross-reactive memory had joined.

The TCR sequence derives from an adult woman who had mild COVID-19 (a few samples of this study predate the infection). Cell type and time point are not known. Specimen: PBMCs or a T cell subset sorted from them (not recorded which). V is TRBV3-1 and J is TRBJ1-3; TRBD1 is a possible D gene (6 bases). CDR3 DNA sequence: TGTGCCAGCAGCCACGGACAGCGGGCACGGAACACCATATATTTT. Translated: CASSHGQRARNTIYF.